These 25 T cell receptor beta chains were all obtained from the same sample, sequenced in a study of neurological immune-mediated disorders. MiXCR was run by TCRdb on the 5' RACE reads, yielding one entry per CDR3 protein. Found here are around 69,000 distinct CDR3 sequences, 3% to 3.5% of them singletons; the top ten hold around 3.6%. Specimen: PBMCs. The origin of the receptors is a man aged 40-55 years with multiple sclerosis.

This clonotype appeared many times. The chain combines TRBV18 with TRBJ2-5; D call uncertain. The CDR3 is made up of 12 amino acids. The germline CDR1 and CDR2 sequences are KGHSH and LQKENI. The V end was cut by 4 bases, the J end by 5 bases, with 8 bases between. CDR3 sequence reads: CASSRSTETQYF. The CDR3 DNA reads TGTGCCAGCTCACGGAGCACTGAGACCCAGTACTTC.

This clonotype occurred many times. CDR3 bases: TGTGCCACCAGTGGGGAGGGCGGGAGTTCCTACAATGAGCAGTTCTTC. Translating it yields CATSGEGGSSYNEQFF. The rearrangement links TRBV24-1 to TRBJ2-1; 7 bases are shared with TRBD2. This CDR3 spans 16 amino acids. V lost 5 bases, J lost 1 base, and 7 bases stayed unmatched. Germline lookup yields CDR1 KGHDR and CDR2 SFDVKD.

This clonotype was seen ten or more times. The chain uses TRBV6-1 and TRBJ2-5; possibly TRBD1 for D (5 bases). Deletions cut 7 bases from V and 2 bases from J, with 17 bases between. Germline V gene data show CDR1 as MNHNS and CDR2 as SASEGT. The CDR3 extends over 15 amino acids. The CDR3 region is CASMQFQGGQETQYF. In DNA, the CDR3 is TGTGCCAGCATGCAATTCCAGGGCGGTCAAGAGACCCAGTACTTC.

This clonotype was recorded many times. The V call is TRBV20-1, the J call TRBJ2-7; 12 bases fit TRBD2. This CDR3 region has 14 residues. Per the germline V gene, CDR1 is DFQATT and CDR2 is SNEGSKA (reference sequence). Trimming at V came to 5 bases and at J to 1 base, leaving 3 bases not matched to a gene. DNA for the CDR3: TGCAGTGCTCCAGGGACTAGCGGGTCCTACGAGCAGTACTTC. Translation: CSAPGTSGSYEQYF.

The chain is built from TRBV20-1 and TRBJ1-1; 7 bases are shared with TRBD1. Germline CDR1 is DFQATT and CDR2 is SNEGSKA (reference sequence). Unmatched junction bases numbered 9, after V lost 0 bases and J lost 5 bases. This CDR3 comprises 15 residues. The CDR3 DNA is TGCAGTGCTAGAGATCCGACAGGGCAAAAAACTGAAGCTTTCTTT. Protein product: CSARDPTGQKTEAFF.

The sample holds many counts of this clonotype. The rearrangement links TRBV10-3 to TRBJ1-2; tentative D call: TRBD1 (6 bases). The CDR3 is made up of 13 amino acids. CDR1 ENHRY and CDR2 SYGVKD come from the germline V gene. V lost 10 bases to trimming and J lost 8 bases, with 20 bases between them. The CDR3 nucleotides are TGTGCCACCAAGGGTGACAGGAGGTTCGGCTACACCTTC. Translating it yields CATKGDRRFGYTF.

As regards this clonotype: This may arise from a read error, as a much more abundant clone is one base away. V and J are TRBV20-1 and TRBJ2-7; TRBD1 aligns across 8 bases. The length of the CDR3 is 16 residues. V shed 1 base and J 3 bases; nucleotides not matched to a gene: 11. From germline, CDR1 is DFQATT and CDR2 SNEGSKA (reference sequence). The CDR3 DNA follows: TGCAGTGCTAGAGGGGAACGGGCAGGGGGCTTCTACGAGCAGTACTTC. The encoded protein is CSARGERAGGFYEQYF.

In its sample, this clonotype was seen many times. This sequence joins TRBV12-3 or TRBV12-4 and TRBJ1-1; possible D gene TRBD1, 6 bases. The CDR3 extends over 14 amino acids. V was trimmed by 2 bases and J by 1 base, leaving 8 bases between them. CDR3 sequence: CASSLSGQNTEAFF. CDR3 in DNA: TGTGCCAGCAGTTTATCGGGACAGAACACTGAAGCTTTCTTT.

This clonotype was observed many times. The chain couples TRBV4-1 to TRBJ2-7; TRBD1 matches 8 bases. In germline, CDR1 is MGHRA, CDR2 YSYEKL. V lost 0 bases, J lost 3 bases, and 1 base stayed unmatched. This CDR3 is built from 14 residues. CDR3 sequence reads: CASSQDDRGYEQYF. Here the CDR3 DNA reads TGCGCCAGCAGCCAAGATGACAGGGGCTACGAGCAGTACTTC.

This clonotype was found a few times. V and J are TRBV3-1 and TRBJ2-1, with D perhaps matching TRBD2 (6 bases). There are 14 residues in the CDR3. Germline CDR1 reads LGHDT; CDR2 reads YNNKEL (reference sequence). Trimming removed 4 bases from V and 12 bases from J, with 19 bases in between. CDR3: CASSLRGSLMRQFF. In DNA, the CDR3 is TGTGCCAGCAGCCTTCGGGGGAGTCTCATGAGGCAGTTCTTC.

This clonotype was seen repeatedly, ten times or more. The rearrangement links TRBV2 to TRBJ2-5; D ambiguous. This CDR3 region has 12 residues. V was clipped by 6 bases and J by 10 bases, with 15 bases between them. The germline V gene has CDR1 SNHLY and CDR2 FYNNEI. The CDR3 sequence: CASSHPQLFQYF. In DNA form, the CDR3 reads TGTGCCAGCAGCCATCCCCAGTTATTCCAGTACTTC.

This clonotype was counted many times. The V and J genes are TRBV12-3 or TRBV12-4 and TRBJ1-3; D unresolved. This CDR3 has 14 amino acids. The V and J ends lost 3 bases and 0 bases respectively, with 6 bases between them. The CDR3 DNA follows: TGTGCCAGCAGTTTCGGGAGCTCTGGAAACACCATATATTTT. This gives the protein CASSFGSSGNTIYF.

This clonotype was seen at least ten times. The CDR3 coding sequence is TGCGCCAGCAGCTCATCAGCCCGGACGATTGGAAACACCATATATTTT. This sequence encodes CASSSSARTIGNTIYF. This chain joins TRBV5-1 and TRBJ1-3; D gene uncertain. Between the trimmed V and J ends, which lost 3 bases and 3 bases, there was a span of 16 bases. Per the germline V gene, CDR1 is SGHRS and CDR2 is YFSETQ. This CDR3 is 16 amino acids long. Using reference TRBV5-1 and TRBJ1-3 for the parts outside the CDR3, the full variable domain is KAGVTQTPRYLIKTRGQQVTLSCSPISGHRSVSWYQQTPGQGLQFLFEYFSETQRNKGNFPGRFSGRQFSNSRSEMNVSTLELGDSALYLCASSSSARTIGNTIYFGEGSWLTVV.

This clonotype appeared many times. The chain combines TRBV12-3 or TRBV12-4 with TRBJ1-5; TRBD1 matches at 9 bases. With 4 bases clipped from V and 2 bases from J, the junction kept 12 bases outside the gene matches. The CDR3 spans 18 residues. CDR3 sequence: CASSWTAGTGRGNQPQHF. In DNA, the CDR3 is TGTGCCAGCAGTTGGACAGCCGGGACAGGGAGGGGCAATCAGCCCCAGCATTTT.

This clonotype was recorded many times. The chain carries TRBV6-1 and TRBJ2-1; 9 nucleotides line up with TRBD2. CDR1 is MNHNS, CDR2 SASEGT, per germline. This CDR3 region has 14 residues. J was trimmed by 5 bases and V by 6 bases; bases with no gene match: 5. CDR3 in amino acids: CASRAGLANNEQFF. In DNA form, the CDR3 reads TGTGCCAGCAGGGCGGGACTAGCAAACAATGAGCAGTTCTTC.

At least ten counts were recorded for this clonotype. The chain is built from TRBV12-3 or TRBV12-4 and TRBJ1-6; 7 positions agree with TRBD1. V lost 1 base and J lost 7; bases outside the gene matches: 4. This CDR3 has 15 residues. CDR3 coding DNA: TGTGCCAGCAGTTTAGAGACAGGGCCGAATTCACCCCTCCACTTT. Translating gives CASSLETGPNSPLHF.

This clonotype was detected many times. V and J are TRBV5-1 and TRBJ2-3; perhaps TRBD2 as D (6 bases). Germline values: CDR1 SGHRS, CDR2 YFSETQ. CDR3 size: 14 residues. The V end was cut by 1 base, the J end by 1 base, with 7 bases between. The CDR3 region has the DNA TGCGCCAGCAGCTTGCCGGGGGGCACAGATACGCAGTATTTT. Its protein is CASSLPGGTDTQYF.

This clonotype was seen ten or more times. The V gene is TRBV12-3 or TRBV12-4, the J gene TRBJ2-7; D is unclear. The CDR3 consists of 13 residues. V lost 5 bases to trimming and J lost 6 bases, with 14 bases between them. CDR3 loop: CASSAGTPSEQYF. CDR3 DNA: TGTGCCAGCAGTGCCGGTACTCCGAGCGAGCAGTACTTC.

This clonotype was found many times. The genes are TRBV5-1 and TRBJ2-7; perhaps D is TRBD1 or TRBD2 (6 bases each). The CDR3 contains 13 residues. The V and J ends lost 4 bases and 4 bases respectively, with 12 bases between them. Looked up from germline, CDR1 is SGHRS and CDR2 is YFSETQ. The CDR3, as DNA: TGCGCCAGCAGCCACAGGGACTTGTACGAGCAGTACTTC. Protein: CASSHRDLYEQYF. Variable domain in full (rest from reference TRBV5-1 and TRBJ2-7): KAGVTQTPRYLIKTRGQQVTLSCSPISGHRSVSWYQQTPGQGLQFLFEYFSETQRNKGNFPGRFSGRQFSNSRSEMNVSTLELGDSALYLCASSHRDLYEQYFGPGTRLTVT.

This clonotype occurred a few times. Given a much more abundant clone one base away, this may be a read error. V is TRBV12-3 or TRBV12-4 and J is TRBJ1-5; D gene unclear. This CDR3 is 14 amino acids long. CDR3 sequence reads: CASSRRASNQHQHF. CDR3 nucleotide sequence: TGTGCCAGCAGCCGTCGGGCATCCAATCAGCACCAGCATTTT.

This clonotype has at least ten counts. The chain employs TRBV5-1 and TRBJ2-3; TRBD2 matches 11 bases. In germline, CDR1 is SGHRS, CDR2 YFSETQ. The CDR3 covers 17 residues. V lost 4 bases to trimming and J lost 2 bases; unmatched junction nucleotides: 9. The CDR3, as DNA: TGCGCCAGCAGCCCCGGGACTAGCGGAGACTTCACAGATACGCAGTATTTT. The encoded protein is CASSPGTSGDFTDTQYF.

This clonotype has at least ten counts. The V gene is TRBV7-3, the J gene TRBJ2-1; D perhaps matches TRBD2 (7 bases). V was clipped by 2 bases and J by 4 bases, with 12 bases between them. The CDR3 has 15 amino acids. Per the germline V gene, CDR1 is SGHTA and CDR2 is FQGTGA. CDR3 bases: TGTGCCAGCAGCTTACAGGGGCGGGAGTACAATGAGCAGTTCTTC. The encoded protein is CASSLQGREYNEQFF.

This clonotype was detected a few times. The chain couples TRBV30 to TRBJ1-3; unclear D gene. The germline V and J ends were trimmed by 5 bases and 2 bases, with 13 bases remaining between them. Germline values: CDR1 GTSNPN, CDR2 SVGIG (reference sequence). The CDR3 is 14 amino acids. CDR3 sequence reads: CAWESWKTGNTIYF. For the CDR3, the DNA is TGTGCCTGGGAGAGTTGGAAAACTGGAAACACCATATATTTT.

This clonotype was seen many times. V usage is TRBV6-5 and J usage is TRBJ1-5; no firm D call. The CDR3 covers 14 residues. The V gene's germline CDR1 is MNHEY and CDR2 SVGAGI. The ends were cut back, 6 bases at V and 5 bases at J, with 14 bases in the middle. The CDR3: CASRSLDSDQPQHF. Written as DNA, the CDR3 is TGTGCCAGCAGGTCACTGGACTCCGATCAGCCCCAGCATTTT.

This clonotype showed up many times. The rearrangement uses TRBV12-3 or TRBV12-4 and TRBJ2-2, with D maybe TRBD2 (6 bases). The CDR3 contains 18 residues. V lost 2 bases, J lost 5 bases, and 21 bases lay in between. The CDR3 nucleotides read TGTGCCAGCAGTTTATTTTCTGGCGTGGCAGGGAGGACCGGGGAGCTGTTTTTT. It is translated as CASSLFSGVAGRTGELFF.